Below, 6 T cell receptor beta chains from the same sample are listed, as sequenced in a study of T cells after yellow fever vaccination. A single record per CDR3 protein comes from TCRdb applying MiXCR to the 5' RACE reads. The repertoire holds 300,000 to 400,000 distinct CDR3 sequences, with 8.7% as singletons. The material sequenced was PBMCs, taken on the day of the first yellow fever vaccination. The source of these receptors is a young man who received the YFV17D yellow fever vaccine.

In its sample, this clonotype was seen once. The chain has TRBV5-1 and TRBJ2-2; possibly TRBD1 for D (5 bases). CDR1 and CDR2 from the germline V gene are SGHRS and YFSETQ. The germline V and J ends were trimmed by 7 bases and 6 bases, with 13 bases remaining between them. There are 13 residues in the CDR3. The CDR3 bases are TGCGCCAGCCGTCCAGGGTCGGCCGGGGAGCTGTTTTTT. This sequence encodes CASRPGSAGELFF.

The rearrangement uses TRBV6-5 and TRBJ1-1, with a weak D call TRBD1 (6 bases). V was pared by 2 bases and J by 0 bases, with 19 bases between. CDR1 is MNHEY and CDR2 is SVGAGI in the germline V gene. The CDR3 contains 18 residues. The DNA of the CDR3 is TGTGCCAGCAGTTACGGGGGCGTGGCGTCGCTCCTGAACACTGAAGCTTTCTTT. Translated: CASSYGGVASLLNTEAFF.

The V call is TRBV7-3, the J call TRBJ2-3, with D unclear. The CDR3 runs 12 residues. The germline gives CDR1 SGHTA, CDR2 FQGTGA. V lost 5 bases, J lost 6 bases, and 9 bases lay in between. The CDR3 region has the DNA TGTGCCAGCAGCGCCAATAGCGATACGCAGTATTTT. Its protein is CASSANSDTQYF.

V and J are TRBV5-1 and TRBJ2-2; D perhaps matches TRBD1 (5 bases). Germline loops: CDR1 SGHRS, CDR2 YFSETQ. This CDR3 has 16 residues. Trimming stripped 2 bases from V and 0 bases from J, with 11 bases between. CDR3 DNA sequence: TGCGCCAGCAGCTTAAGGGGAACAGCGAACACCGGGGAGCTGTTTTTT. Amino acid sequence: CASSLRGTANTGELFF.

This clonotype was recorded a few times. The gene calls are TRBV6-1 and TRBJ2-7; D is unclear. V gave up 6 bases and J gave up 7 bases, with 16 bases separating them. This CDR3 is 13 amino acids long. Germline assignment: CDR1 MNHNS and CDR2 SASEGT. The CDR3 nucleotides are TGTGCCAGCAGCCTACAGAGGTTTGGGGAGCAGTACGTC. Its translation: CASSLQRFGEQYV.

V and J are TRBV29-1 and TRBJ2-3; 9 nucleotides align to TRBD2. V dropped 4 bases and J dropped 0; count of bases not matched to a gene: 8. The CDR3 covers 16 residues. CDR1 and CDR2 from the germline V gene are SQVTM and ANQGSEA. CDR3 residues: CSVVASGGLSTDTQYF. CDR3 in DNA: TGCAGCGTTGTAGCCAGCGGGGGGCTTAGCACAGATACGCAGTATTTT.